Sequencing of this TCR beta chain was carried out in a study of T-cell memory formation after mild COVID-19. V was clipped by 1 base and J by 6 bases, with 13 bases between them. Germline V gene data show CDR1 as SGHVS and CDR2 as FNYEAQ. This CDR3 has 15 residues. TCRdb re-derived calls from the 5' RACE reads in MiXCR, one entry per CDR3 protein. Here the sample spans about 560,000 distinct CDR3 sequences, roughly 17% being singletons. This clonotype was counted between two and nine times. The origin of this receptor is an adult woman who had mild COVID-19 (a few samples of this study predate the infection). Cell type and time point are not known. The gene calls are TRBV7-6 and TRBJ2-1, with D tentatively TRBD1 (5 bases). Specimen: PBMCs or a T cell subset sorted from them (not recorded which). The chain's CDR3 is CASSLGGAKGNEQFF. The CDR3 DNA reads as TGTGCCAGCAGCTTAGGGGGCGCGAAGGGCAATGAGCAGTTCTTC.